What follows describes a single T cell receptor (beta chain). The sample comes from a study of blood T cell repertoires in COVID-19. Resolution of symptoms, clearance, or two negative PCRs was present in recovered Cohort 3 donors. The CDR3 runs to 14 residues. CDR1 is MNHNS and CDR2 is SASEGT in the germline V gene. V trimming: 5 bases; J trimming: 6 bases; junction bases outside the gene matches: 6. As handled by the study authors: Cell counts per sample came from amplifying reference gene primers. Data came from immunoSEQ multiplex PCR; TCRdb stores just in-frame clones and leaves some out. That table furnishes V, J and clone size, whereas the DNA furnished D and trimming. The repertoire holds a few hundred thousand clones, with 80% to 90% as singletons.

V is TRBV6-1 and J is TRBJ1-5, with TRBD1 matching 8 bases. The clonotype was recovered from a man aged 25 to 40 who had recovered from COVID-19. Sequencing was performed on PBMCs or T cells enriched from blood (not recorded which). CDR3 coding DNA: TGTGCCAGCAGTAGACAGGGGTGGGGTCAGCCCCAGCATTTT. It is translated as CASSRQGWGQPQHF.